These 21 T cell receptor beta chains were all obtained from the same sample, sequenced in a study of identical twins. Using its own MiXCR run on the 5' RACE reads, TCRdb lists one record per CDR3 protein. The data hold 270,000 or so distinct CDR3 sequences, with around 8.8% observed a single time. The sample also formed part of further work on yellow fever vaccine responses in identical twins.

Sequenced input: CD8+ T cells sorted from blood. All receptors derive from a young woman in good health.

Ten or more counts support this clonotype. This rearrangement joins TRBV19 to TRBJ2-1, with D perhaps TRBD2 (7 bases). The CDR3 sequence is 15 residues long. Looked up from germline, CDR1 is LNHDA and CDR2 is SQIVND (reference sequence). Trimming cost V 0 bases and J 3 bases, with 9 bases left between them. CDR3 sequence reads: CASSIEGGGYNEQFF. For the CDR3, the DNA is TGTGCCAGTAGTATAGAGGGAGGGGGCTACAATGAGCAGTTCTTC.

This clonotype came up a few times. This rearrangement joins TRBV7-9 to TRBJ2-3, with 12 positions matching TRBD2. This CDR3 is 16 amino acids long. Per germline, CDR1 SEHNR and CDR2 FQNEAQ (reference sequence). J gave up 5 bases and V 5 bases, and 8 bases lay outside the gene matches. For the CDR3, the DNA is TGTGCCAGCAGCGCCTCGCTAGCGGGGGGGCTAGATACGCAGTATTTT. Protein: CASSASLAGGLDTQYF.

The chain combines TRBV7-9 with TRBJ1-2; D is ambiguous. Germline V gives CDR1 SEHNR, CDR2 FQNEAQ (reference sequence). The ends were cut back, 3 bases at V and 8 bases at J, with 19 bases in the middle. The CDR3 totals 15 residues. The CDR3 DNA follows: TGTGCCAGCAGCTTGGGCCTAGGAACAGCCGAAGGCTACACCTTC. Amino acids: CASSLGLGTAEGYTF.

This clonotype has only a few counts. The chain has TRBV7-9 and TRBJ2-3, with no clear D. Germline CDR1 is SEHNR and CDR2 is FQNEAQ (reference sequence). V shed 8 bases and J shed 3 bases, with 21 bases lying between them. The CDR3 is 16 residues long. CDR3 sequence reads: CASFYPAPLRTDTQYF. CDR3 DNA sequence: TGTGCCAGCTTCTACCCCGCACCACTTAGAACAGATACGCAGTATTTT.

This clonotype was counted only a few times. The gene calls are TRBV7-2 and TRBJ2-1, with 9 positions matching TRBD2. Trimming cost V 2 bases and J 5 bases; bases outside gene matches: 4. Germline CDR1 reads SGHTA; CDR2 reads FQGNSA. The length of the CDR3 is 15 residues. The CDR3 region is CASSLLAGPHNEQFF. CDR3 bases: TGTGCCAGCAGCTTACTAGCGGGACCCCACAATGAGCAGTTCTTC.

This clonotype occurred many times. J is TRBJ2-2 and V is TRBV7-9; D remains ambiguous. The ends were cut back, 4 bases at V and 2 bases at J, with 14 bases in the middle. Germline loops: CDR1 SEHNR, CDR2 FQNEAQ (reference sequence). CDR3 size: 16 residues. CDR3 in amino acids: CASSSPAGYNTGELFF. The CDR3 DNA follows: TGTGCCAGCAGCTCCCCGGCTGGATATAACACCGGGGAGCTGTTTTTT.

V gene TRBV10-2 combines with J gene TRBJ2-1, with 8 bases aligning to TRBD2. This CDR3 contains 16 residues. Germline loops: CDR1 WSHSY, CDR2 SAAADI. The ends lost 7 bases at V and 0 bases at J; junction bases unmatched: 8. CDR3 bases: TGCGCCAGCACCGAGCCGGGGGGGAGCTCCTACAATGAGCAGTTCTTC. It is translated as CASTEPGGSSYNEQFF.

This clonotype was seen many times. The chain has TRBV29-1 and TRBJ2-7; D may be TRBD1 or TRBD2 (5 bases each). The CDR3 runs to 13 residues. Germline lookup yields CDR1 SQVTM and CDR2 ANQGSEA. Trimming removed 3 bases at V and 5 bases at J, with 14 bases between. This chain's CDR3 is CSVEEAGYHEQYF. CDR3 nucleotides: TGCAGCGTTGAGGAGGCAGGGTACCACGAGCAGTACTTC.

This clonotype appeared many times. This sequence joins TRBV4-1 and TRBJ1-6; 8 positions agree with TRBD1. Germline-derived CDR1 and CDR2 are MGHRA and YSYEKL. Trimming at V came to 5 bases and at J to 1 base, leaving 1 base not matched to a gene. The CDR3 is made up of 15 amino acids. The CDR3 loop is CASSDRGSYNSPLHF. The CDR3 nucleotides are TGCGCCAGCAGCGACAGGGGATCCTATAATTCACCCCTCCACTTT.

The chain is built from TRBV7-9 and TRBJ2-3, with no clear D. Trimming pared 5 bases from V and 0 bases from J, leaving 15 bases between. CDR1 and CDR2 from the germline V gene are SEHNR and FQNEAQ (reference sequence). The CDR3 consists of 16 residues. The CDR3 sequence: CASSPRLASSTDTQYF. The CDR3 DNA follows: TGTGCCAGCAGCCCCCGGCTCGCTTCTAGCACAGATACGCAGTATTTT.

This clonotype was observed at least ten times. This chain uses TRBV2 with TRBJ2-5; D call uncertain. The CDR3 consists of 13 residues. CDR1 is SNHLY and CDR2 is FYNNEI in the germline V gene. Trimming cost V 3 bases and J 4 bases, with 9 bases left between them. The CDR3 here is CASSDSELETQYF. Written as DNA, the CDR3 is TGTGCCAGCAGTGACTCAGAGCTAGAGACCCAGTACTTC.

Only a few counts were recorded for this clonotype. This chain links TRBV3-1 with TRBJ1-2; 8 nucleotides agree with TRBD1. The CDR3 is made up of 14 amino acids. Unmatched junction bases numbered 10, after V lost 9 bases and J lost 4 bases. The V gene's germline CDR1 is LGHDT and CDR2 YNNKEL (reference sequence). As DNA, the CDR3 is TGTGCCAGTAGGACGGCAGGGGGCCGCTATGGCTACACCTTC. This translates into CASRTAGGRYGYTF.

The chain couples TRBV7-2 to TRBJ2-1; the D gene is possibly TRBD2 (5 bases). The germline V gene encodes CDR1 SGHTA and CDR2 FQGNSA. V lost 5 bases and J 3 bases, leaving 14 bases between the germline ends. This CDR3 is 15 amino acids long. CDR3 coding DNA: TGTGCCAGCAGCCCAGGTTTGAGCGGCTACAATGAGCAGTTCTTC. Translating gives CASSPGLSGYNEQFF.

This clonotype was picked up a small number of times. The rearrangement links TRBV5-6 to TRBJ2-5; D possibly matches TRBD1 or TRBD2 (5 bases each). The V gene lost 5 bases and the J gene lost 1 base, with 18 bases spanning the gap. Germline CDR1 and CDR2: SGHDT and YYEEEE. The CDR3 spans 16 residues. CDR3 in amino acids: CASRPPGTASQETQYF. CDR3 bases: TGTGCCAGCAGACCCCCCGGGACCGCCAGCCAAGAGACCCAGTACTTC. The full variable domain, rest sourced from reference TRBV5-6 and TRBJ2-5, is DAGVTQSPTHLIKTRGQQVTLRCSPKSGHDTVSWYQQALGQGPQFIFQYYEEEERQRGNFPDRFSGHQFPNYSSELNVNALLLGDSALYLCASRPPGTASQETQYFGPGTRLLVL.

The DNA of the CDR3 is TGCAGTGGTCGGGACTCTCTTTCCTACAATGAGCAGTTCTTC. It translates to CSGRDSLSYNEQFF. The rearrangement uses TRBV20-1 and TRBJ2-1, with D possibly being TRBD2 (6 bases). The germline CDR1 and CDR2 sequences are DFQATT and SNEGSKA (reference sequence). The V gene lost 7 bases and the J gene lost 1 base, with 14 bases spanning the gap. The CDR3 length is 14 residues.

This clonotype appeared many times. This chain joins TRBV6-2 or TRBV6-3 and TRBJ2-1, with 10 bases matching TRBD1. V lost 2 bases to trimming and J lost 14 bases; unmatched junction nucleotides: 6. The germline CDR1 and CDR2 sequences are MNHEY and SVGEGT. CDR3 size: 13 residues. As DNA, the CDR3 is TGTGCCAGCAGTTACACTAGGACAGGGGGGGAGTTCTTC. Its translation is CASSYTRTGGEFF.

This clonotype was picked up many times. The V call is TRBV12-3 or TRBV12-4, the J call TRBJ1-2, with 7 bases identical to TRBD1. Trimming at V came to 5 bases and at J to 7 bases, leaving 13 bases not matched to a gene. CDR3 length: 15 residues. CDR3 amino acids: CASSAVATGHSGYTF. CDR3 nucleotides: TGTGCCAGCAGTGCAGTCGCGACAGGGCATAGTGGCTACACCTTC.

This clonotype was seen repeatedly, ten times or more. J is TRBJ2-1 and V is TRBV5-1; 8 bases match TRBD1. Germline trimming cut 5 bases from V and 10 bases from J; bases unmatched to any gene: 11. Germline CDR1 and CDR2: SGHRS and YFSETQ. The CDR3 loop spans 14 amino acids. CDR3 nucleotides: TGCGCCAGCAGTCCGGACAGGGTGTTTGGGGAGCAGTTCTTC. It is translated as CASSPDRVFGEQFF. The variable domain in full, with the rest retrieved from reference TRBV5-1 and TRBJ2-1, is KAGVTQTPRYLIKTRGQQVTLSCSPISGHRSVSWYQQTPGQGLQFLFEYFSETQRNKGNFPGRFSGRQFSNSRSEMNVSTLELGDSALYLCASSPDRVFGEQFFGPGTRLTVL.

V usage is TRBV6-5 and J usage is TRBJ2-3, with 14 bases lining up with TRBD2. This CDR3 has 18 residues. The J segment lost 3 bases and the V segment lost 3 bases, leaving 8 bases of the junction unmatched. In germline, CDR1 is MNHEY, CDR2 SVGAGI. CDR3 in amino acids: CASSYGLAGGDPTDTQYF. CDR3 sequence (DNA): TGTGCCAGCAGTTATGGACTAGCGGGAGGCGATCCTACAGATACGCAGTATTTT.

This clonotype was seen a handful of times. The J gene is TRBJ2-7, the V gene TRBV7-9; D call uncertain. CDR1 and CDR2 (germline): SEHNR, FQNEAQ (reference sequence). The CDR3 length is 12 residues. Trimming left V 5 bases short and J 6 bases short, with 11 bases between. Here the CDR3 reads CASSPGSTEQYF. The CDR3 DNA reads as TGTGCCAGCAGCCCTGGGTCCACCGAGCAGTACTTC.

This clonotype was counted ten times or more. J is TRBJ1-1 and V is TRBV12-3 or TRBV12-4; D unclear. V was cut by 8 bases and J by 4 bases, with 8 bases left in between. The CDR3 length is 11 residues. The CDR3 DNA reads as TGTGCCAGCCAATCGGGCACTGAAGCTTTCTTT. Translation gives CASQSGTEAFF.